This passage covers 21 T cell receptor beta chains from one sample sequenced in a study of cytomegalovirus exposure and HLA in healthy donors. PCR primers comprised 60 Vbeta and 13 Jbeta primers. Clones were read by immunoSEQ multiplex PCR, and TCRdb kept only the in-frame ones, dropping some. The sample lists around 260,000 clones; over 70% were seen once. Material for sequencing was PBMCs. These receptors came from a girl aged 2-15 years in good health and CMV-seronegative.

The chain uses TRBV7-8 and TRBJ2-1; possible D gene TRBD2, 6 bases. Trimming took 8 bases from V and 5 from J, leaving 13 bases between them. Germline-derived CDR1 and CDR2 are SGHVS and FQNEAQ. CDR3 size: 13 residues. Here the CDR3 reads CASLVPGDNEQFF. CDR3 nucleotide sequence: TGTGCCAGCCTCGTTCCGGGGGACAATGAGCAGTTCTTC.

The rearrangement links TRBV7-9 to TRBJ1-2; 7 nucleotides agree with TRBD1. The CDR3 extends over 12 amino acids. The germline CDR1 and CDR2 sequences are SEHNR and FQNEAQ (reference sequence). V lost 5 bases, J lost 7 bases, and 4 bases stayed unmatched. The DNA of the CDR3 is TGTGCCAGCAGCGACCGGGACAGTGGCTACACCTTC. Protein sequence: CASSDRDSGYTF.

This chain connects TRBV4-1 to TRBJ2-1; D ambiguous. The length of the CDR3 is 12 residues. Per the germline V gene, CDR1 is MGHRA and CDR2 is YSYEKL. Trimming left V 6 bases short and J 6 bases short, with 9 bases between. CDR3 coding DNA: TGCGCCAGCAGTGATGGAGTCAATGAGCAGTTCTTC. Amino acids: CASSDGVNEQFF.

This chain joins TRBV11-2 and TRBJ1-2, with TRBD1 matching 8 bases. CDR1 SGHAT and CDR2 FQNNGV come from the germline V gene. The J segment lost 8 bases and the V segment lost 5 bases, leaving 13 bases of the junction unmatched. The CDR3 has 15 residues. CDR3 residues: CASSPMDRVSGGYTF. CDR3 nucleotides: TGTGCCAGCAGCCCGATGGACAGGGTGTCGGGGGGCTACACCTTC.

The chain joins TRBV5-1 to TRBJ1-2; 7 bases are shared with TRBD1. The V segment lost 0 bases and the J segment 8 bases; nucleotides outside the gene matches: 16. There are 17 residues in the CDR3. The germline V gene has CDR1 SGHRS and CDR2 YFSETQ. The CDR3 sequence is CASSLVIGLDRSGGYTF. Written as DNA, the CDR3 is TGCGCCAGCAGCTTGGTTATCGGGTTGGACAGGTCGGGAGGCTACACCTTC.

The chain uses TRBV27 and TRBJ2-5, with 9 bases identical to TRBD1. With 5 bases clipped from V and 4 bases from J, the junction kept 8 bases outside the gene matches. Germline V CDR1 and CDR2: MNHEY, SMNVEV (reference sequence). The CDR3 covers 15 residues. CDR3 DNA: TGTGCCAGCAGTGCGAGACAGGGGGTGAGAGAGACCCAGTACTTC. Residues: CASSARQGVRETQYF.

The J gene is TRBJ2-5, the V gene TRBV6-5; the match to TRBD2 covers 8 bases. CDR1 and CDR2 (germline): MNHEY, SVGAGI. After removal of 0 bases from V and 8 bases from J, the junction contained 8 bases not matched to a gene. The CDR3 has 15 residues. The DNA for the CDR3 is TGTGCCAGCAGTTACTCGTCGGGGGGGGCCCCCACCCAGTACTTC. Amino acids: CASSYSSGGAPTQYF.

This clone was counted only a few times. The chain uses TRBV29-1 and TRBJ1-2; no clear D. V lost 7 bases and J 7 bases, leaving 25 bases between the germline ends. The CDR3 consists of 15 residues. Germline assignment: CDR1 SQVTM and CDR2 ANQGSEA. In DNA, the CDR3 is TGCAGCGCAACCGCGGAGGGAGCAAGGGTCCCTGGCTACACCTTC. This encodes CSATAEGARVPGYTF.

The rearrangement joins TRBV30 to TRBJ2-7; D might be TRBD2 (5 bases). The CDR3 runs to 12 residues. The V gene's germline CDR1 is GTSNPN and CDR2 SVGIG (reference sequence). V dropped 4 bases and J dropped 5 bases, with 12 bases sitting between them. This CDR3 is CAWTSGYNEQYF. CDR3 bases: TGTGCCTGGACAAGCGGTTATAACGAGCAGTACTTC.

The rearrangement joins TRBV10-3 to TRBJ2-3; 7 bases agree with TRBD2. The CDR3 runs to 14 residues. V lost 10 bases and J lost 3; bases outside the gene matches: 10. Germline CDR1 and CDR2: ENHRY and SYGVKD. As DNA, the CDR3 is TGTGCCACCCACGGGGGGTCTGGGACAGATACGCAGTATTTT. Protein: CATHGGSGTDTQYF.

This clone was detected a few times. The chain couples TRBV5-1 to TRBJ2-7; 10 nucleotides align to TRBD2. With 4 bases clipped from V and 6 bases from J, the junction kept 7 bases outside the gene matches. Per the germline V gene, CDR1 is SGHRS and CDR2 is YFSETQ. The CDR3 spans 14 residues. The DNA of the CDR3 is TGCGCCAGCAGCCCTAGCGGGGGTGAGAGCGAGCAGTACTTC. Its translation: CASSPSGGESEQYF.

This rearrangement joins TRBV19 to TRBJ2-7; D is possibly TRBD2 (5 bases). The germline CDR1 and CDR2 sequences are LNHDA and SQIVND (reference sequence). The CDR3 covers 14 residues. Trimming left V 10 bases short and J 0 bases short, with 16 bases between. The CDR3 sequence: CATSPGLHSYEQYF. DNA of the CDR3: TGTGCCACATCACCGGGATTACACTCCTACGAGCAGTACTTC.

The chain is built from TRBV28 and TRBJ1-2, with 10 nucleotides matching TRBD1. Germline V gives CDR1 MDHEN, CDR2 SYDVKM. V trimming: 3 bases; J trimming: 5 bases; junction bases outside the gene matches: 6. The CDR3 runs 15 residues. The CDR3 loop is CASSFATGGQYGYTF. CDR3 in DNA: TGTGCCAGCAGTTTCGCGACAGGGGGCCAGTATGGCTACACCTTC.

V gene TRBV7-9 combines with J gene TRBJ1-4; D is ambiguous. The V gene's germline CDR1 is SEHNR and CDR2 FQNEAQ (reference sequence). This CDR3 has 15 residues. V was pared by 1 base and J by 13 bases, with 19 bases between. The CDR3 sequence is CASSLDRWPHYSLFF. Written as DNA, the CDR3 is TGTGCCAGCAGCTTAGATCGATGGCCGCATTATTCACTGTTTTTT.

The rearrangement joins TRBV4-2 to TRBJ2-1; D unclear. Trimming removed 1 base from V and 5 bases from J, with 6 bases in between. The CDR3 totals 13 residues. Per germline, CDR1 LGHNA and CDR2 YNFKEQ. CDR3 loop: CASSQARDNEQFF. DNA of the CDR3: TGTGCCAGCAGCCAAGCTAGAGACAATGAGCAGTTCTTC.

Of note for this clone: In the same sample, other DNA sequences code for this CDR3. The gene calls are TRBV7-7 and TRBJ2-3; TRBD1 is a possible D gene (7 bases). The V end lost 5 bases, the J end lost 2 bases, and 14 bases lay between the germline ends. This CDR3 is built from 15 residues. Germline assignment: CDR1 SSHAT and CDR2 FNYEAQ (reference sequence). CDR3 sequence reads: CASSLGGGNTDTQYF. Written as DNA, the CDR3 is TGTGCCAGCAGCCTAGGAGGGGGCAACACAGATACGCAGTATTTT.

In its sample, this clone was seen a few times. V usage is TRBV30 and J usage is TRBJ2-7, with TRBD2 matching over 7 bases. CDR1 and CDR2 from the germline V gene are GTSNPN and SVGIG (reference sequence). V lost 5 bases and J lost 4; bases outside the gene matches: 8. There are 13 residues in the CDR3. The CDR3 DNA reads TGTGCCTGGGGGGTGGACGGGGGGTACGAGCAGTACTTC. This translates into CAWGVDGGYEQYF.

CDR3 protein: CASSGRLEAFF. The DNA of the CDR3 is TGTGCCAGCAGTGGGCGGCTTGAAGCTTTCTTT. This sequence joins TRBV25-1 and TRBJ1-1; no definite D call. This CDR3 is 11 amino acids long. V was cut by 4 bases and J by 7 bases, with 7 bases left in between. The germline V gene has CDR1 MGHDK and CDR2 SYGVNS.

The chain joins TRBV19 to TRBJ2-1; TRBD2 agrees at 10 bases. This CDR3 contains 15 residues. After removal of 6 bases from V and 4 bases from J, the junction contained 6 bases not matched to a gene. Germline CDR1 LNHDA, CDR2 SQIVND (reference sequence). The DNA of the CDR3 is TGTGCCAGTAGCCTAACTAGCGGGACATACAATGAGCAGTTCTTC. Translated, it gives CASSLTSGTYNEQFF.

This clone showed up just a few times. The rearrangement uses TRBV2 and TRBJ1-3, with 9 bases fitting TRBD1. The J segment lost 4 bases and the V segment lost 6 bases, leaving 7 bases of the junction unmatched. This CDR3 is built from 15 residues. CDR1 and CDR2 from the germline V gene are SNHLY and FYNNEI. The CDR3 loop is CASRDRGLSGNTIYF. CDR3 coding DNA: TGTGCCAGCAGGGACAGGGGACTGTCGGGAAACACCATATATTTT.

V usage is TRBV19 and J usage is TRBJ2-5; 15 positions agree with TRBD2. The germline V gene encodes CDR1 LNHDA and CDR2 SQIVND (reference sequence). The CDR3 has 15 amino acids. J lost 5 bases, V lost 6 bases, and 4 bases had no gene match. The CDR3 DNA is TGTGCCAGTAGGCGGACTAGCGGGAGGGCGGAGACCCAGTACTTC. Translated: CASRRTSGRAETQYF.